The rows below give T cell receptor beta chains drawn from one sample of a study of spatial heterogeneity in lung cancer. TCRdb analysed the 5' RACE reads with MiXCR anew, one entry per CDR3 protein. The table has about 61,000 distinct CDR3 sequences, roughly 6.6% seen once; the top ten hold approximately 15%. This material consisted of PBMCs, taken at surgery. Receptors were obtained from a female donor with early-stage non-small cell lung cancer. The CDR3 runs from the conserved cysteine through the conserved F or W.

v_gene: TRBV24-1
j_gene: TRBJ2-1
CDR3aa: CATRGARDQYITEQFF

v_gene: TRBV20-1
j_gene: TRBJ2-2
CDR3aa: CSAKPNRVTGTGELFF

v_gene: TRBV4-2
j_gene: TRBJ1-5
CDR3aa: CASSHPPGGGNSNQPQHF

v_gene: TRBV11-1
j_gene: TRBJ1-1
CDR3aa: CASSFQGRGHTEAFF

v_gene: TRBV7-3
j_gene: TRBJ2-1
CDR3aa: CASSPRTGQYEQFF

v_gene: TRBV29-1
j_gene: TRBJ2-1
CDR3aa: CSVANRVPYNEQFF

v_gene: TRBV7-9
j_gene: TRBJ2-7
CDR3aa: CASSPRTSGAYEQYF

v_gene: TRBV10-3
j_gene: TRBJ2-1
CDR3aa: CAISQTSGELYNEQFF

v_gene: TRBV5-6
j_gene: TRBJ2-1
CDR3aa: CASSWGTNEQFF

v_gene: TRBV2
j_gene: TRBJ2-3
CDR3aa: CASSEGTSGGPTDTQYF

v_gene: TRBV30
j_gene: TRBJ1-1
CDR3aa: CAWNRAAEAFF

v_gene: TRBV4-2
j_gene: TRBJ1-5
CDR3aa: CASSQTAGDRQPQHF

v_gene: TRBV27
j_gene: TRBJ1-4
CDR3aa: CASSLLGGDEKLFF

v_gene: TRBV28
j_gene: TRBJ2-3
CDR3aa: CASSHPLGTGRTDTQYF

v_gene: TRBV2
j_gene: TRBJ2-1
CDR3aa: CASSDRAGAINEQFF

v_gene: TRBV3-1
j_gene: TRBJ2-7
CDR3aa: CASSQDSLAGASEQYF

v_gene: TRBV7-6
j_gene: TRBJ2-3
CDR3aa: CASSPPQGTQYF

v_gene: TRBV28
j_gene: TRBJ2-1
CDR3aa: CASSFYRDRDEQFF

v_gene: TRBV28
j_gene: TRBJ2-7
CDR3aa: CASSGKYEQYF

v_gene: TRBV2
j_gene: TRBJ2-2
CDR3aa: CASSGTSGRQTGELFF

v_gene: TRBV3-1
j_gene: TRBJ1-1
CDR3aa: CASSQSSGFTEAFF

v_gene: TRBV19
j_gene: TRBJ2-3
CDR3aa: CASTPGGSTDTQYF

v_gene: TRBV15
j_gene: TRBJ1-6
CDR3aa: CATSRDLLTGSVNSPLHF

v_gene: TRBV29-1
j_gene: TRBJ1-2
CDR3aa: CSVERDRDGPLANYGYTF

v_gene: TRBV12-3/TRBV12-4
j_gene: TRBJ2-5
CDR3aa: CASSLEGRLGETQYF

v_gene: TRBV20-1
j_gene: TRBJ1-2
CDR3aa: CSARPTGTINYGYTF

v_gene: TRBV5-1
j_gene: TRBJ1-4
CDR3aa: CASSLGQGNEKLFF

v_gene: TRBV27
j_gene: TRBJ1-1
CDR3aa: CASSLPTGREAFF

v_gene: TRBV12-3/TRBV12-4
j_gene: TRBJ2-3
CDR3aa: CASSLGAPGTCGVEDTQYF

v_gene: TRBV6-5
j_gene: TRBJ1-3
CDR3aa: CASRPGGENTIYF

v_gene: TRBV12-3/TRBV12-4
j_gene: TRBJ1-2
CDR3aa: CASSTGTNYGYTF

v_gene: TRBV20-1
j_gene: TRBJ2-1
CDR3aa: CSARKGEAAYNEQFF

v_gene: TRBV6-2/TRBV6-3
j_gene: TRBJ1-5
CDR3aa: CASSDIGTDSNQPQHF

v_gene: TRBV6-5
j_gene: TRBJ1-6
CDR3aa: CASSLRDPFKALHF

v_gene: TRBV25-1
j_gene: TRBJ2-2
CDR3aa: CASRMGGTVHTGELFF

v_gene: TRBV10-1
j_gene: TRBJ2-5
CDR3aa: CASSTTGDQETQYF

v_gene: TRBV6-6
j_gene: TRBJ2-1
CDR3aa: CASKKGEYNEQFF

v_gene: TRBV18
j_gene: TRBJ2-5
CDR3aa: CASSPQDLETQYF

v_gene: TRBV20-1
j_gene: TRBJ1-5
CDR3aa: CSARDGQDRNQPQHF

v_gene: TRBV12-3/TRBV12-4
j_gene: TRBJ2-5
CDR3aa: CASSLSGKTQYF

v_gene: TRBV11-1
j_gene: TRBJ2-4
CDR3aa: CASSPTQGAKNIQYF

v_gene: TRBV9
j_gene: TRBJ2-3
CDR3aa: CASSAIGQTDTQYF

v_gene: TRBV5-6
j_gene: TRBJ2-3
CDR3aa: CASKTSGKPTDTQYF